Each of the 8 T cell receptor beta chains below was sequenced from the same sample in a study of cytomegalovirus exposure and HLA in healthy donors. The PCR was carried out with 60 Vbeta primers and 13 Jbeta primers. Method: immunoSEQ multiplex PCR; TCRdb's copy keeps in-frame clones and lacks some. This sample yields 220,000 or so clones, of which 70% to 85% are seen a single time; about 3.8% belongs to the top ten. Sequencing used PBMCs. The source of these receptors is a male donor in good health and CMV-seronegative.

This chain joins TRBV28 and TRBJ2-7; TRBD2 might be the D (5 bases). Germline V gene sequence: CDR1 MDHEN, CDR2 SYDVKM. This CDR3 is built from 12 residues. Trimming stripped 6 bases from V and 0 bases from J, with 6 bases between. CDR3 protein: CASRSGSYEQYF. DNA of the CDR3: TGTGCCAGCAGGAGCGGCTCCTACGAGCAGTACTTC.

The chain recombines TRBV10-1 with TRBJ2-1, with 11 bases that match TRBD2. V lost 5 bases and J lost 0; bases outside the gene matches: 3. CDR1 and CDR2 from the germline V gene are WNHNN and SYGVQD (reference sequence). This CDR3 has 16 amino acids. The CDR3 spells CASSLGLAGSYNEQFF. The CDR3 region has the DNA TGCGCCAGCAGTCTAGGACTAGCGGGCTCCTACAATGAGCAGTTCTTC.

This clone is classed as medium-sized (0.01 to 0.1%). The gene calls are TRBV4-2 and TRBJ2-7; the D is unclear. This CDR3 contains 15 residues. Trimming cost V 0 bases and J 1 base, with 10 bases left between them. Germline V gene data show CDR1 as LGHNA and CDR2 as YNFKEQ. The CDR3 is CASSQEASSSYEQYF. DNA for the CDR3: TGTGCCAGCAGCCAAGAGGCTAGTTCGTCCTACGAGCAGTACTTC.

The V gene is TRBV7-3, the J gene TRBJ2-1, with TRBD2 matching over 9 bases. The junction had 12 bases not matched to a gene; V was cut back by 5 bases and J by 7 bases. The CDR3 has 16 residues. Germline V gene sequence: CDR1 SGHTA, CDR2 FQGTGA. The CDR3 DNA sequence: TGTGCCAGCAGCCCGTTCGTAGCGGGAGAGAGGAATGAGCAGTTCTTC. Protein product: CASSPFVAGERNEQFF.

Here the CDR3 reads CASSLDRADRRFYGYTF. In DNA, the CDR3 is TGTGCCAGCAGCTTAGATCGAGCGGACCGCAGATTCTATGGCTACACCTTC. The rearrangement uses TRBV7-8 and TRBJ1-2; D unresolved. The CDR3 consists of 17 residues. Germline V CDR1 and CDR2: SGHVS, FQNEAQ. The V gene lost 1 base and the J gene lost 4 bases, with 19 bases spanning the gap.

The rearrangement uses TRBV19 and TRBJ1-1; 8 bases agree with TRBD1. V was clipped by 3 bases and J by 8 bases; unmatched bases: 2. This CDR3 contains 12 residues. Germline V gives CDR1 LNHDA, CDR2 SQIVND (reference sequence). The CDR3 sequence is CASSIGQGEAFF. Here the CDR3 DNA reads TGTGCCAGTAGTATCGGACAGGGCGAAGCTTTCTTT.

The chain has TRBV15 and TRBJ2-7, with 11 bases aligning to TRBD2. J gave up 3 bases and V 1 base, and 2 bases lay outside the gene matches. The CDR3 covers 15 residues. The germline CDR1 and CDR2 sequences are LNHNV and YYDKDF (reference sequence). CDR3 in amino acids: CATSRGLAGYYEQYF. The CDR3 DNA follows: TGTGCCACCAGCAGAGGACTAGCGGGATACTACGAGCAGTACTTC. The full variable domain, in which reference TRBV15 and TRBJ2-7 provide the parts outside the CDR3, is DAMVIQNPRYQVTQFGKPVTLSCSQTLNHNVMYWYQQKSSQAPKLLFHYYDKDFNNEADTPDNFQSRRPNTSFCFLDIRSPGLGDTAMYLCATSRGLAGYYEQYFGPGTRLTVT.

Regarding this clone: This CDR3 is also generated by other DNA sequences in the sample. The chain uses TRBV9 and TRBJ2-1; D is ambiguous. The germline CDR1 and CDR2 sequences are SGDLS and YYNGEE. CDR3 size: 13 residues. V lost 0 bases and J 7 bases, leaving 8 bases between the germline ends. The CDR3 DNA is TGTGCCAGCAGCGTAGGAGGTGGGAATGAGCAGTTCTTC. It is translated as CASSVGGGNEQFF.